The clone carrying this TCR beta chain was recorded many times. Its antigen remains unknown. This record belongs to a study of T cells in Graves' hyperthyroidism and ophthalmopathy. The CDR3 runs to 14 residues. Germline V gene sequence: CDR1 WSHSY, CDR2 SAAADI. Trimming removed 0 bases at V and 6 bases at J, with 11 bases between. Study conclusions and caveats: The model made its ophthalmopathy prediction, and onset followed a median about 6 months later.

Regions amplified from RNA transcripts were the TCR beta CDR3 regions. The HTBI primer set was used in a first-round RT-PCR of the TCR CDR3. MiXCR was run by TCRdb on the multiplex PCR reads, yielding one entry per CDR3 protein. In the table there are more than 550,000 distinct CDR3 sequences, roughly 45% of which are singletons. The sequence was collected from an adult man with Graves' disease, either hyperthyroidism or ophthalmopathy (not recorded which). Source material: peripheral blood or thyroid tissue (not recorded which). The chain links TRBV10-2 to TRBJ1-1, with no clear D. As DNA, the CDR3 is TGCGCCAGCAGTGAGTCCTCGGAATGGGCTGAAGCTTTCTTT. Protein sequence: CASSESSEWAEAFF.